The 2 T cell receptor beta chains presented below share a single source sample, sequenced in a study of blood T cell repertoires in COVID-19 (dated by TCRdb to the early 2020s). The protocol used for the library was the immunoSEQ multiplex PCR assay. TCRdb obtained this table from immuneACCESS and retained in-frame rearrangements with V and J assigned. These tables miss some clones; where compared with another copy, unresolved V genes account for less than half of the shortfall, and the remainder is unexplained. The sample records around 250,000 clones, 85% to 90% of which are singletons. Clones ranked in the top ten supply roughly 4.8% of the sample. The sample consisted of peripheral blood. The receptor set was obtained from a woman aged 40 to 55 who had recovered from COVID-19.

This sequence joins TRBV5-1 and TRBJ1-6; D might be TRBD1 (6 bases). The length of the CDR3 is 17 residues. V lost 0 bases, J lost 4 bases, and 14 bases lay in between. CDR1 is SGHRS and CDR2 is YFSETQ in the germline V gene. CDR3 sequence (DNA): TGCGCCAGCAGCTTGGTTCGGGACACCGAATATAATTCACCCCTCCACTTT. It encodes CASSLVRDTEYNSPLHF.

The V and J genes are TRBV3-1 (or the pseudogene TRBV3-2) and TRBJ1-1; D is ambiguous. This CDR3 is built from 13 residues. Germline CDR1 reads LGHDT; CDR2 reads YNNKEL (reference sequence). V lost 3 bases to trimming and J lost 4 bases, with 9 bases between them. CDR3 nucleotides: TGTGCCAGCAGCCATAGAGGAGGCACTGAAGCTTTCTTT. As protein: CASSHRGGTEAFF.